The 12 T cell receptor beta chains below were found in one sample sequenced in a study of brain T cells in children with intractable seizures. Some clones are missing from TCRdb's copy, which holds only in-frame ones; the method was immunoSEQ multiplex PCR. This sample carries 110,000 or so clones, around 94% of them seen once, and the ten largest clones take 3.8%. Sequenced material: peripheral blood, taken at surgery. These receptors were collected from a boy in the first two years of life with hemimegalencephaly and intractable seizures.

This chain uses TRBV7-8 with TRBJ1-4; 7 bases are a match to TRBD1. The CDR3 contains 16 residues. J was trimmed by 6 bases and V by 2 bases; bases with no gene match: 9. Germline assignment: CDR1 SGHVS and CDR2 FQNEAQ. Written as DNA, the CDR3 is TGTGCCAGCAGCTTACATGGCCGGGACAGCTATGAAAAACTGTTTTTT. Translated: CASSLHGRDSYEKLFF.

The rearrangement joins TRBV5-1 to TRBJ2-2; D uncertain. Germline CDR1 reads SGHRS; CDR2 reads YFSETQ. CDR3 length: 16 residues. V shed 1 base and J shed 1 base, with 11 bases lying between them. This chain's CDR3 is CASSLFGAENTGELFF. In DNA, the CDR3 is TGCGCCAGCAGCTTGTTCGGAGCAGAGAACACCGGGGAGCTGTTTTTT.

The chain recombines TRBV19 with TRBJ1-3, with unresolved D. V gave up 3 bases and J gave up 3 bases, with 12 bases separating them. Germline V lookup: CDR1 LNHDA, CDR2 SQIVND (reference sequence). The CDR3 totals 15 residues. The CDR3 nucleotides are TGTGCCAGTAGTATCCCACCCGGATATGGAAACACCATATATTTT. Translating it yields CASSIPPGYGNTIYF.

The CDR3 coding sequence is TGTGCCAGCAGTGAATCTGGGCGGTGGGGGCATTTT. Translated: CASSESGRWGHF. The chain carries TRBV6-1 and TRBJ1-5; D not certain. Germline V lookup: CDR1 MNHNS, CDR2 SASEGT. V shed 2 bases and J shed 15 bases, with 14 bases lying between them. This CDR3 is 12 amino acids long.

The chain links TRBV6-5 to TRBJ1-3, with D possibly being TRBD1 (5 bases). The CDR3 is 13 amino acids. CDR1 is MNHEY and CDR2 is SVGAGI in the germline V gene. V lost 8 bases, J lost 4 bases, and 12 bases lay in between. The DNA of the CDR3 is TGTGCCAGCCTTTTAGGGGCGGGAAACACCATATATTTT. Translating gives CASLLGAGNTIYF.

The rearrangement joins TRBV11-3 to TRBJ1-2; D ambiguous. Germline-derived CDR1 and CDR2 are SGHNT and YENEEA. The length of the CDR3 is 13 residues. Trimming took off 0 bases at V and 4 bases at J, with 6 bases between the two ends. CDR3 DNA sequence: TGTGCCAGCAGCTTAGATATCGCCTATGGCTACACCTTC. It yields the protein CASSLDIAYGYTF.

The V call is TRBV11-2, the J call TRBJ2-5, with D maybe TRBD2 (6 bases). This CDR3 comprises 14 residues. V shed 3 bases and J shed 2 bases, with 10 bases lying between them. In germline, CDR1 is SGHAT, CDR2 FQNNGV. CDR3 loop: CASSFGGRQETQYF. DNA for the CDR3: TGTGCCAGCAGCTTCGGGGGAAGACAAGAGACCCAGTACTTC.

This clone is medium-sized (0.01 to 0.1%) by share. V and J are TRBV5-4 and TRBJ2-1, with 8 bases identical to TRBD1. CDR1 SGHNT and CDR2 YYREEE come from the germline V gene (reference sequence). J was trimmed by 6 bases and V by 4 bases; bases with no gene match: 9. This CDR3 has 15 amino acids. CDR3 in DNA: TGTGCCAGCAGCGTCGAGACAGGGGCTGTCAATGAGCAGTTCTTC. Its protein is CASSVETGAVNEQFF.

This sequence joins TRBV29-1 and TRBJ2-5; D remains ambiguous. Germline V gene data show CDR1 as SQVTM and CDR2 as ANQGSEA. V was pared by 0 bases and J by 0 bases, with 5 bases between. The CDR3 covers 13 residues. Here the CDR3 reads CSVEDSHQETQYF. The CDR3, as DNA: TGCAGCGTTGAAGACAGCCACCAAGAGACCCAGTACTTC.

The chain recombines TRBV7-6 with TRBJ2-2, with 10 bases fitting TRBD1. The CDR3 sequence is 17 residues long. The trim removed 0 bases at V and 3 bases at J, leaving 4 bases unmatched. Per germline, CDR1 SGHVS and CDR2 FNYEAQ. The CDR3 is CASSLADRGRHTGELFF. The CDR3 DNA follows: TGTGCCAGCAGCTTAGCCGACAGGGGGCGACACACCGGGGAGCTGTTTTTT.

The chain employs TRBV19 and TRBJ2-5; weak D call: TRBD2 (5 bases). CDR3 length: 15 residues. Between the trimmed V and J ends, which lost 6 bases and 3 bases, there was a span of 17 bases. Per the germline V gene, CDR1 is LNHDA and CDR2 is SQIVND (reference sequence). The CDR3 DNA sequence: TGTGCCAGTAGACACCGGGATCTCTTAAAAGAGACCCAGTACTTC. It specifies CASRHRDLLKETQYF.

This chain links TRBV5-1 with TRBJ2-2; D perhaps matches TRBD1 (5 bases). The V and J ends lost 4 bases and 1 base respectively, with 11 bases between them. The CDR3 covers 15 residues. Germline CDR1 is SGHRS and CDR2 is YFSETQ. As DNA, the CDR3 is TGCGCCAGCAGCCCTGGAGACAGGAACACCGGGGAGCTGTTTTTT. This sequence encodes CASSPGDRNTGELFF.